Listed here are 22 T cell receptor beta chains from one sample, sequenced in a study of blood T cells in healthy people across ages (dated by TCRdb to 2013 to 2016). Library generation was performed with 5' RACE. TCRdb records Illumina HiSeq 2500 as the sequencer. A second PCR of roughly 6 to 12 cycles was run with a J-beta primer mix and a sample-barcoded 5' primer. TCRdb reprocessed the public reads (quality trimming at Q25 with fastp, clone calling with MiXCR) and kept in-frame beta chains. Identical CDR3 protein sequences are pooled into one entry, listed with their most common genes and DNA. The table for this sample lists hundreds of thousands of distinct CDR3 sequences; 21% of them were counted only once. The biggest ten clones account for 3.6% of the sample. Sample: blood. All receptors come from a man between 70 and 80 years old in good health.

The rearrangement uses TRBV7-9 and TRBJ1-6; no clear D gene. Deletions cut 4 bases from V and 8 bases from J, with 9 bases between. Germline V gene data show CDR1 as SEHNR and CDR2 as FQNEAQ (reference sequence). The CDR3 contains 13 residues. The CDR3 sequence is CASSSLSDSPLHF. CDR3 sequence (DNA): TGTGCCAGCAGCTCCCTTAGCGATTCACCCCTCCACTTT.

CDR3 region: CASSVGVSGTTLSTQYF. For the CDR3, the DNA is TGTGCCAGCAGCGTAGGCGTTAGCGGGACGACCCTCAGTACGCAGTATTTT. The V gene is TRBV9, the J gene TRBJ2-3, with 8 positions matching TRBD2. Germline loops: CDR1 SGDLS, CDR2 YYNGEE. V trimming: 0 bases; J trimming: 8 bases; junction bases outside the gene matches: 14. The CDR3 sequence is 17 residues long.

This rearrangement joins TRBV6-1 to TRBJ1-4; D may be TRBD1 (5 bases). Trimming removed 2 bases at V and 8 bases at J, with 6 bases between. In germline, CDR1 is MNHNS, CDR2 SASEGT. This CDR3 is 12 amino acids long. CDR3 amino acids: CASSERGEKLFF. In nucleotides, the CDR3 is TGTGCCAGCAGTGAAAGGGGCGAAAAACTGTTTTTT.

This clonotype was counted at least ten times. The chain uses TRBV20-1 and TRBJ2-7; D is undetermined. This CDR3 region has 14 residues. From germline, CDR1 is DFQATT and CDR2 SNEGSKA (reference sequence). Trimming left V 0 bases short and J 0 bases short, with 9 bases between. The CDR3 DNA reads TGCAGTGCTAGAGAGCCAACTCGCTCCTACGAGCAGTACTTC. This gives the protein CSAREPTRSYEQYF.

This clonotype was counted a few times. The chain combines TRBV7-6 with TRBJ2-2; 7 nucleotides agree with TRBD1. The CDR3 totals 16 residues. Per the germline V gene, CDR1 is SGHVS and CDR2 is FNYEAQ. The J segment lost 2 bases and the V segment lost 5 bases, leaving 8 bases of the junction unmatched. CDR3 sequence (DNA): TGTGCCAGCAGCGACAGGGCCCAAACCAACACCGGGGAGCTGTTTTTT. Its translation is CASSDRAQTNTGELFF.

CDR3 sequence (DNA): TGCGCCAGCAGCAAAGGGGACACCGGGGAGCTGTTTTTT. This sequence encodes CASSKGDTGELFF. This chain uses TRBV5-1 with TRBJ2-2; weak D call: TRBD1 (5 bases). Germline CDR1 reads SGHRS; CDR2 reads YFSETQ. The germline V and J ends were trimmed by 4 bases and 3 bases, with 7 bases remaining between them. The CDR3 is 13 residues long. The full variable domain, in which reference TRBV5-1 and TRBJ2-2 provide the parts outside the CDR3, is KAGVTQTPRYLIKTRGQQVTLSCSPISGHRSVSWYQQTPGQGLQFLFEYFSETQRNKGNFPGRFSGRQFSNSRSEMNVSTLELGDSALYLCASSKGDTGELFFGEGSRLTVL.

The chain is built from TRBV5-1 and TRBJ1-2, with unresolved D. The ends were cut back, 0 bases at V and 2 bases at J, with 14 bases in the middle. Per germline, CDR1 SGHRS and CDR2 YFSETQ. The CDR3 loop spans 16 amino acids. Here the CDR3 reads CASSLDSSAPNYGYTF. CDR3 nucleotide sequence: TGCGCCAGCAGCTTGGATTCCTCGGCCCCAAACTATGGCTACACCTTC.

The V gene is TRBV15, the J gene TRBJ2-3, with 13 positions matching TRBD2. J lost 4 bases, V lost 2 bases, and 3 bases had no gene match. The CDR3 is 16 residues long. Germline lookup yields CDR1 LNHNV and CDR2 YYDKDF (reference sequence). The CDR3, as DNA: TGTGCCACCAGCAGACGGACTAGCGGGGGCGCAGATACGCAGTATTTT. Its translation is CATSRRTSGGADTQYF.

In its sample, this clonotype was seen a few times. The genes are TRBV11-2 and TRBJ2-5; D may correspond to TRBD1 or TRBD2 (5 bases each). The CDR3 is 17 residues long. V lost 2 bases and J lost 2, with 18 bases in between. Germline assignment: CDR1 SGHAT and CDR2 FQNNGV. CDR3 sequence (DNA): TGTGCCAGCAGCTTACTCCTGACGGGGCCACATCAAGAGACCCAGTACTTC. Translation gives CASSLLLTGPHQETQYF.

This clonotype was detected a few times. The chain couples TRBV14 to TRBJ2-5; D is uncertain. The J call may be in error: the DNA end matches TRBJ2-1 better. Germline V gene data show CDR1 as SGHDN and CDR2 as FVKESK. The CDR3 has 12 residues. The CDR3 nucleotides read TGTGCCAGCAGCCTAGCCTTCGATGAGCAGTTCTTC. This translates into CASSLAFDEQFF.

This clonotype was counted only a few times. This sequence joins TRBV5-1 and TRBJ1-1; D gene uncertain. The CDR3 has 13 residues. Germline CDR1 and CDR2: SGHRS and YFSETQ. Trimming left V 1 base short and J 12 bases short, with 16 bases between. This chain's CDR3 is CASSLSGELETFF. The CDR3, as DNA: TGCGCCAGCAGCTTGTCTGGAGAATTGGAAACTTTCTTT.

This clonotype has just a few counts. The chain uses TRBV5-6 and TRBJ2-3, with 13 bases aligning to TRBD2. J gave up 9 bases and V 5 bases, and 18 bases lay outside the gene matches. The germline CDR1 and CDR2 sequences are SGHDT and YYEEEE. The CDR3 length is 18 residues. CDR3 in amino acids: CASSYGTSGTGHIETQYF. The DNA for the CDR3 is TGTGCCAGCAGTTACGGGACTAGCGGGACCGGGCATATAGAGACGCAGTATTTT. Filled out from reference TRBV5-6 and TRBJ2-3, the complete variable domain reads DAGVTQSPTHLIKTRGQQVTLRCSPKSGHDTVSWYQQALGQGPQFIFQYYEEEERQRGNFPDRFSGHQFPNYSSELNVNALLLGDSALYLCASSYGTSGTGHIETQYFGPGTRLTVL.

The J gene is TRBJ2-1, the V gene TRBV7-2; TRBD2 matches at 15 bases. Germline loops: CDR1 SGHTA, CDR2 FQGNSA. The CDR3 is 18 amino acids. Trimming at V came to 5 bases and at J to 7 bases, leaving 12 bases not matched to a gene. The CDR3 is CASSPGLAGGPRGNEQFF. The DNA of the CDR3 is TGTGCCAGCAGCCCCGGACTAGCGGGAGGGCCAAGGGGTAATGAGCAGTTCTTC.

This clonotype was seen more than once but under ten times. An end of the junction does not agree with germline; a read error may underlie this. This chain connects TRBV3-1 to TRBJ2-2; 9 bases fit TRBD2. Germline V CDR1 and CDR2: LGHDT, YNNKEL (reference sequence). CDR3 length: 15 residues. CDR3 coding DNA: TGTGCCAGCACTAGCGGGGATACGAACACCGGGGAGCTTTTTTTT. Protein product: CASTSGDTNTGELFF.

A few counts support this clonotype. The J gene is TRBJ2-1, the V gene TRBV7-8; 9 bases match TRBD2. This CDR3 is built from 16 residues. Trimming cost V 1 base and J 8 bases; bases outside gene matches: 9. Germline V CDR1 and CDR2: SGHVS, FQNEAQ. CDR3: CASSLVSSGRPDEQFF. The DNA for the CDR3 is TGTGCCAGCAGCTTAGTAAGCAGCGGGAGGCCGGATGAGCAGTTCTTC.

The chain's CDR3 is CASSSTQGAPEAFF. CDR3 coding DNA: TGCGCCAGCAGCTCGACCCAGGGGGCTCCTGAAGCTTTCTTT. This chain joins TRBV5-1 and TRBJ1-1, with 8 bases that match TRBD1. V was pared by 3 bases and J by 6 bases, with 7 bases of the junction left unmatched. This CDR3 region has 14 residues. The germline CDR1 and CDR2 sequences are SGHRS and YFSETQ.

The chain uses TRBV7-2 and TRBJ2-1; D ambiguous. This CDR3 has 13 residues. CDR1 and CDR2 from the germline V gene are SGHTA and FQGNSA. The V gene lost 6 bases and the J gene lost 12 bases, with 18 bases spanning the gap. Written as DNA, the CDR3 is TGTGCCAGCAGTGCAGATTCCGGGCAACGGCAGTTCTTC. This codes for CASSADSGQRQFF.

This clonotype was seen only a few times. The chain uses TRBV21-1 and TRBJ2-5; TRBD1 reflects the table's D call only, with no check against the DNA. TRBV21-1 is a documented pseudogene. The CDR3 length is 16 residues. This CDR3 is CASSKSAGWGADEQYF. As DNA, the CDR3 is TGTGCCAGCAGCAAATCGGCGGGCTGGGGGGCCGATGAGCAGTACTTC.

V gene TRBV9 combines with J gene TRBJ2-5; D remains unclear. Germline CDR1 is SGDLS and CDR2 is YYNGEE. The germline V and J ends were trimmed by 0 bases and 5 bases, with 8 bases remaining between them. This CDR3 is built from 13 residues. CDR3 loop: CASSVGLWETQYF. DNA of the CDR3: TGTGCCAGCAGCGTAGGCCTGTGGGAGACCCAGTACTTC.

The table lists this clonotype with a few counts. This chain uses TRBV12-3 or TRBV12-4 with TRBJ1-3; D not certain. The germline V and J ends were trimmed by 7 bases and 4 bases, with 23 bases remaining between them. This CDR3 has 17 residues. The CDR3 DNA follows: TGTGCCAGCACCTTAACCCTTAGCTTCCACGGAGGAAACACCATATATTTT. It translates to CASTLTLSFHGGNTIYF.

This clonotype has just one count. This rearrangement joins TRBV28 to TRBJ2-4, with TRBD2 matching 13 bases. J was trimmed by 8 bases and V by 5 bases; bases with no gene match: 6. This CDR3 has 15 residues. Looked up from germline, CDR1 is MDHEN and CDR2 is SYDVKM. For the CDR3, the DNA is TGTGCCAGCAGTCCCGCACTAGCGGGAGGGGACATTCAGTACTTC. This codes for CASSPALAGGDIQYF.

The V call is TRBV14, the J call TRBJ2-5, with D possibly matching TRBD2 (6 bases). This CDR3 comprises 14 residues. Trimming shortened V by 2 bases and J by 4 bases, and 11 bases separated the two germline ends. Germline V gene sequence: CDR1 SGHDN, CDR2 FVKESK. This CDR3 is CASSQRLVGETQYF. For the CDR3, the DNA is TGTGCCAGCAGCCAACGACTAGTTGGAGAGACCCAGTACTTC.